This T cell receptor (beta chain) stems from a study of blood T cell repertoires in COVID-19. Germline-derived CDR1 and CDR2 are ENHRY and SYGVKD. Trimming shortened V by 2 bases and J by 1 base, and 8 bases separated the two germline ends. There are 14 residues in the CDR3. Using immunoSEQ multiplex PCR, the repertoire was profiled, and TCRdb retains in-frame clones only, with some absent. This sample yields 40,000 to 60,000 clones, of which approximately 84% are seen a single time; 4.4% belongs to the top ten. Sequenced material: peripheral blood. The chain joins TRBV10-3 to TRBJ1-1; no definite D call. The source of this sequence is a man aged 50-60 years with active COVID-19. CDR3 DNA: TGTGCCATCAGTGAGACATCCAAGAACACTGAAGCTTTCTTT. Translating it yields CAISETSKNTEAFF.